The next 25 T cell receptor beta chains were all read from a single sample in a study of CD8+ T cells in alopecia areata. In each case, RNA was isolated and then reverse transcribed into cDNA as the sequencing template. Generated by immunoSEQ multiplex PCR, the TCRdb table keeps only in-frame clones and is missing some. In the table there are about 87,000 clones, just over 70% of which are singletons. Treatment denoted: oral pan-JAK inhibitor, 5-10 mg twice daily. The sequencing here drew on CD8+ T cells sorted from blood, taken at week 44, from a patient treated with tofacitinib. The receptors come from a human donor with alopecia areata.

The genes are TRBV7-8 and TRBJ1-6; D is unclear. The CDR3 has 12 residues. Trimming cost V 1 base and J 13 bases, with 8 bases left between them. The V gene's germline CDR1 is SGHVS and CDR2 FQNEAQ. The CDR3 loop reads CASSLGGGPLHF. CDR3 coding DNA: TGTGCCAGCAGCTTAGGTGGCGGGCCCCTCCACTTT.

V is TRBV14 and J is TRBJ1-1, with a tentative D call TRBD1 (5 bases). Germline V lookup: CDR1 SGHDN, CDR2 FVKESK. CDR3 length: 19 amino acids. Trimming removed 0 bases from V and 8 bases from J, with 28 bases in between. The CDR3 DNA reads as TGTGCCAGCAGCCAAGATATGATTGTGAACCTCAGGTCCGGGGGGGAAGCTTTCTTT. Protein sequence: CASSQDMIVNLRSGGEAFF.

The J gene is TRBJ2-1, the V gene TRBV6-6, with unresolved D. Looked up from germline, CDR1 is MNHNY and CDR2 is SVGAGI (reference sequence). This CDR3 is built from 11 residues. The V end was cut by 4 bases, the J end by 8 bases, with 6 bases between. DNA of the CDR3: TGTGCCAGCAGTTTCGGGTATGAGCAGTTCTTC. Translated: CASSFGYEQFF.

The chain joins TRBV13 to TRBJ2-5; 7 bases are shared with TRBD1. CDR1 is PRHDT and CDR2 is FYEKMQ in the germline V gene (reference sequence). J was trimmed by 2 bases and V by 5 bases; bases with no gene match: 11. CDR3 length: 16 residues. DNA for the CDR3: TGTGCCAGCAGCGACCCTCAAGGGACAGATCAAGAGACCCAGTACTTC. Amino acids: CASSDPQGTDQETQYF.

The chain combines TRBV19 with TRBJ1-2; 10 nucleotides agree with TRBD1. This CDR3 has 14 amino acids. The germline gives CDR1 LNHDA, CDR2 SQIVND (reference sequence). The junction had 3 bases not matched to a gene; V was cut back by 5 bases and J by 3 bases. The CDR3 loop is CASSAGQGDYGYTF. The CDR3 nucleotides are TGTGCCAGTAGTGCCGGACAGGGGGACTATGGCTACACCTTC.

The genes are TRBV2 and TRBJ1-2, with 7 bases lining up with TRBD1. This CDR3 region has 16 residues. Unmatched junction bases numbered 17, after V lost 5 bases and J lost 8 bases. CDR1 and CDR2 from the germline V gene are SNHLY and FYNNEI. In DNA form, the CDR3 reads TGTGCCAGCAGTCCACACTTTACCGGGACAGCGTCGGGCTACACCTTC. It encodes CASSPHFTGTASGYTF. The variable domain in full, completed from reference TRBV2 and TRBJ1-2, reads EPEVTQTPSHQVTQMGQEVILRCVPISNHLYFYWYRQILGQKVEFLVSFYNNEISEKSEIFDDQFSVERPDGSNFTLKIRSTKLEDSAMYFCASSPHFTGTASGYTFGSGTRLTVV.

V is TRBV30 and J is TRBJ2-4, with D hard to call. CDR1 is GTSNPN, CDR2 SVGIG, per germline (reference sequence). V dropped 0 bases and J dropped 10 bases, with 10 bases sitting between them. This CDR3 contains 12 residues. CDR3 region: CAWSVSPPIQYF. The DNA of the CDR3 is TGTGCCTGGAGTGTTAGTCCCCCGATTCAGTACTTC.

The gene calls are TRBV7-6 and TRBJ2-3, with TRBD2 as a possible D gene (6 bases). The CDR3 sequence is 14 residues long. Germline CDR1 and CDR2: SGHVS and FNYEAQ. V was pared by 7 bases and J by 4 bases, with 15 bases between. This CDR3 reads CASTRSGPADTQYF. In nucleotides, the CDR3 is TGTGCCAGCACCCGAAGCGGGCCCGCAGATACGCAGTATTTT.

This sequence joins TRBV10-3 and TRBJ2-1, with a tentative D call TRBD1 (6 bases). The germline gives CDR1 ENHRY, CDR2 SYGVKD. With 0 bases removed from V and 5 bases from J, the gap between germline ends came to 11 bases. The CDR3 loop spans 15 amino acids. The CDR3 DNA follows: TGTGCCATCAGTGAGTCAACAGGGACCGACAATGAGCAGTTCTTC. Translating it yields CAISESTGTDNEQFF.

The chain links TRBV7-9 to TRBJ1-2; TRBD1 is a possible D gene (5 bases). V dropped 2 bases and J dropped 3 bases, with 7 bases sitting between them. This CDR3 spans 13 amino acids. Germline V gene data show CDR1 as SEHNR and CDR2 as FQNEAQ (reference sequence). The CDR3 region is CASSLQTDYGYTF. In nucleotides, the CDR3 is TGTGCCAGCAGCTTACAGACAGACTATGGCTACACCTTC.

CDR3 sequence reads: CASSLSPGSSRPLHF. The CDR3 DNA is TGTGCCAGCAGTTTATCGCCAGGGTCTAGTAGGCCCCTCCACTTT. The chain links TRBV27 to TRBJ1-6; possible D gene TRBD1, 5 bases. The CDR3 has 15 residues. V was pared by 0 bases and J by 13 bases, with 16 bases between. Germline CDR1 reads MNHEY; CDR2 reads SMNVEV (reference sequence).

V gene TRBV6-5 combines with J gene TRBJ2-3, with 9 bases lining up with TRBD2. J was trimmed by 7 bases and V by 6 bases; bases with no gene match: 11. The CDR3 runs to 15 residues. Germline V gene sequence: CDR1 MNHEY, CDR2 SVGAGI. The DNA of the CDR3 is TGTGCCAGCAGCCCGGGACTAGCAACTTCCCATACGCAGTATTTT. Protein product: CASSPGLATSHTQYF.

This clone appeared a few times. The genes are TRBV19 and TRBJ1-2; TRBD1 is a possible D gene (5 bases). From germline, CDR1 is LNHDA and CDR2 SQIVND (reference sequence). This CDR3 contains 15 residues. V dropped 0 bases and J dropped 4 bases, with 12 bases sitting between them. CDR3 in DNA: TGTGCCAGTAGTATAGATCAAAGGGGAGGCTATGGCTACACCTTC. Its protein is CASSIDQRGGYGYTF.

This clone is a singleton in its sample. This chain connects TRBV19 to TRBJ1-2, with D unclear. CDR1 is LNHDA, CDR2 SQIVND, per germline (reference sequence). V lost 0 bases, J lost 3 bases, and 11 bases lay in between. The CDR3 contains 15 residues. This chain's CDR3 is CASSIDPRVDYGYTF. In DNA, the CDR3 is TGTGCCAGTAGTATAGACCCCCGGGTTGACTATGGCTACACCTTC. Full variable domain (rest looked up from reference TRBV19 and TRBJ1-2): DGGITQSPKYLFRKEGQNVTLSCEQNLNHDAMYWYRQDPGQGLRLIYYSQIVNDFQKGDIAEGYSVSREKKESFPLTVTSAQKNPTAFYLCASSIDPRVDYGYTFGSGTRLTVV.

The rearrangement uses TRBV7-9 and TRBJ2-7; tentative D call: TRBD2 (5 bases). The CDR3 contains 13 residues. Between the trimmed V and J ends, which lost 8 bases and 3 bases, there was a span of 14 bases. Germline CDR1 is SEHNR and CDR2 is FQNEAQ (reference sequence). The CDR3 loop is CASSPGLDYEQYF. CDR3 in DNA: TGTGCCAGCTCTCCGGGGTTAGACTACGAGCAGTACTTC.

The rearrangement links TRBV9 to TRBJ1-1; D uncertain. Germline-derived CDR1 and CDR2 are SGDLS and YYNGEE. This CDR3 comprises 13 residues. Between the trimmed V and J ends, which lost 0 bases and 3 bases, there was a span of 6 bases. CDR3 DNA: TGTGCCAGCAGCGTAGGAACGTACACTGAAGCTTTCTTT. Its translation: CASSVGTYTEAFF.

The gene calls are TRBV11-3 and TRBJ1-5, with 10 bases aligning to TRBD1. There are 15 residues in the CDR3. In germline, CDR1 is SGHNT, CDR2 YENEEA. Unmatched junction bases numbered 3, after V lost 1 base and J lost 6 bases. The CDR3 DNA is TGTGCCAGCAGCTTAGCGGGACAGGGGCGTCAGCCCCAGCATTTT. It is translated as CASSLAGQGRQPQHF.

This rearrangement joins TRBV4-1 to TRBJ2-3, with D possibly TRBD2 on 6 matching bases. Germline values: CDR1 MGHRA, CDR2 YSYEKL. The CDR3 contains 14 residues. V was shortened by 4 bases and J by 5 bases, with 13 bases between the two germline ends. CDR3 coding DNA: TGCGCCAGCAGCCTTCGGGGGTTGGGAGATACGCAGTATTTT. This gives the protein CASSLRGLGDTQYF.

The chain uses TRBV7-3 and TRBJ1-2; D unresolved. CDR3 size: 19 residues. Germline V lookup: CDR1 SGHTA, CDR2 FQGTGA. V lost 3 bases, J lost 2 bases, and 25 bases lay in between. The CDR3 nucleotides read TGTGCCAGCAGCTTTTTTATTTGGGAGAGACCCCGACCCAACTATGGCTACACCTTC. Amino acids: CASSFFIWERPRPNYGYTF.

This sequence joins TRBV29-1 and TRBJ1-2; D not resolved. CDR3 size: 10 residues. Trimming left V 3 bases short and J 7 bases short, with 6 bases between. CDR1 and CDR2 (germline): SQVTM, ANQGSEA. CDR3 in amino acids: CSVDWGGYTF. DNA of the CDR3: TGCAGCGTTGATTGGGGTGGCTACACCTTC.

The rearrangement joins TRBV29-1 to TRBJ2-1, with unresolved D. The CDR3 spans 10 residues. Between the trimmed V and J ends, which lost 4 bases and 7 bases, there was a span of 5 bases. Germline V gene lookup returns CDR1 SQVTM and CDR2 ANQGSEA. The CDR3 coding sequence is TGCAGCGTTGTCAGGAATGAGCAGTTCTTC. This translates into CSVVRNEQFF.

In its sample, this clone was seen once. CDR3 DNA sequence: TGCAGCGTTGAAGAGGTCGGAGAGCAGTACTTC. Protein sequence: CSVEEVGEQYF. The V and J genes are TRBV29-1 and TRBJ2-7; D not resolved. The CDR3 contains 11 residues. Germline CDR1 is SQVTM and CDR2 is ANQGSEA. Deletions cut 0 bases from V and 7 bases from J, with 7 bases between.

The chain employs TRBV27 and TRBJ2-1; D gene unclear. CDR3 length: 16 amino acids. Per germline, CDR1 MNHEY and CDR2 SMNVEV (reference sequence). V shed 0 bases and J shed 5 bases, with 14 bases lying between them. CDR3: CASSLSSNIRDNEQFF. The DNA of the CDR3 is TGTGCCAGCAGTTTATCCTCTAACATAAGGGACAATGAGCAGTTCTTC.

The chain combines TRBV12-5 with TRBJ1-1; D is unclear. This CDR3 has 12 residues. CDR1 is LGHNT, CDR2 FRNRAP, per germline. Trimming took 1 base from V and 7 from J, leaving 7 bases between them. The CDR3 here is CASGLGTLEAFF. The DNA for the CDR3 is TGTGCTAGTGGTTTGGGGACCCTTGAAGCTTTCTTT.

CDR3 nucleotide sequence: TGTGCCATCAGGGGGGACGTAAGCTCCTACGAGCAGTACTTC. This encodes CAIRGDVSSYEQYF. The chain couples TRBV10-3 to TRBJ2-7, with D perhaps being TRBD1 or TRBD2 (5 bases each). The CDR3 totals 14 residues. CDR1 and CDR2 from the germline V gene are ENHRY and SYGVKD. Deletions cut 6 bases from V and 0 bases from J, with 12 bases between.